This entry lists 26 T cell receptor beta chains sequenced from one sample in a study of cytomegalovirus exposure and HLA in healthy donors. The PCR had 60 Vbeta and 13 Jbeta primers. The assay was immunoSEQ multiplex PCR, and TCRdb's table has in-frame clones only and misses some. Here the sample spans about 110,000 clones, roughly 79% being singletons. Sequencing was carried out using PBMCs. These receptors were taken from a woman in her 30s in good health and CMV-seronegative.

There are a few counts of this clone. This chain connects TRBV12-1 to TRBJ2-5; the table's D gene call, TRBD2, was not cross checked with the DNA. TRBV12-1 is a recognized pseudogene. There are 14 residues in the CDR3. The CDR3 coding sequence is TGTGCCAGCAGCTTTACGGGGGGAGTGGAGACCCAGTACTTC. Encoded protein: CASSFTGGVETQYF.

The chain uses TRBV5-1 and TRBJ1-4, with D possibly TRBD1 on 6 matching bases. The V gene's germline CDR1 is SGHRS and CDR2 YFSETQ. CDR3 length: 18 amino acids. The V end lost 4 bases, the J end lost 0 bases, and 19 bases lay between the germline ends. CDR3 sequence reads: CASSQGHTLLATNEKLFF. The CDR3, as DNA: TGCGCCAGCAGCCAGGGACACACGTTACTTGCAACTAATGAAAAACTGTTTTTT.

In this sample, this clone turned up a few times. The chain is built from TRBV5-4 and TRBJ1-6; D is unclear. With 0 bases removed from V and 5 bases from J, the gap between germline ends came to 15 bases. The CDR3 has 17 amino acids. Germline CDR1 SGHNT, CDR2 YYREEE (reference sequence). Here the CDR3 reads CASSLGGLAENNSPLHF. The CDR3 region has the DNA TGTGCCAGCAGCTTGGGAGGTCTGGCAGAAAATAATTCACCCCTCCACTTT. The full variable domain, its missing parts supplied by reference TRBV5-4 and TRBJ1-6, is ETGVTQSPTHLIKTRGQQVTLRCSSQSGHNTVSWYQQALGQGPQFIFQYYREEENGRGNFPPRFSGLQFPNYSSELNVNALELDDSALYLCASSLGGLAENNSPLHFGNGTRLTVT.

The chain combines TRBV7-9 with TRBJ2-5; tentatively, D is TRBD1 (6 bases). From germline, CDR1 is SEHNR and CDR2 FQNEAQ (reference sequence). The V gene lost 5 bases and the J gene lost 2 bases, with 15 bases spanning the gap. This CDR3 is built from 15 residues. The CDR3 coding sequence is TGTGCCAGCAGCCCGACCGGGACAACACAAGAGACCCAGTACTTC. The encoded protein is CASSPTGTTQETQYF.

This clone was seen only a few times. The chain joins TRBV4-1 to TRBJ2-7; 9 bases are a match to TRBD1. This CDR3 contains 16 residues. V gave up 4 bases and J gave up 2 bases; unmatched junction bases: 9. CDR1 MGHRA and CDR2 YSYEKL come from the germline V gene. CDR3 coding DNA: TGCGCCAGCAGCCCCCTCCCGGGACAGGGTCCCTACGAGCAGTACTTC. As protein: CASSPLPGQGPYEQYF.

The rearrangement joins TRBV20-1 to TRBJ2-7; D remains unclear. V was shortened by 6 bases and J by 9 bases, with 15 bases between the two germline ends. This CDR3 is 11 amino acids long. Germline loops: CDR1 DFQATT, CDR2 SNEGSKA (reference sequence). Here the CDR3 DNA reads TGCAGTGCCTCGGTCGATCAGGCGCAGTACTTC. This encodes CSASVDQAQYF.

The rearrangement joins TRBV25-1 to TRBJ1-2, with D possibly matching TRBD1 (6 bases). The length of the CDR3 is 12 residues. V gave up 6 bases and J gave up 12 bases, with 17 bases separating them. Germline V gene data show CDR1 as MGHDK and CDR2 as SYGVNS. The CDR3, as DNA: TGTGCCAGCAGCCCGGGGGAGGGGGACCACACCTTC. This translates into CASSPGEGDHTF.

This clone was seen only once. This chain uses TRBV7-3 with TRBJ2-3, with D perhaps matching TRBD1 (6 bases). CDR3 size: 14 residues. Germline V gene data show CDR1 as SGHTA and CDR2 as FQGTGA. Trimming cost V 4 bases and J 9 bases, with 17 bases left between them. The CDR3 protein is CASSSPPSRGTQYF. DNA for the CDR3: TGTGCCAGCAGCTCCCCACCCTCCAGGGGCACGCAGTATTTT.

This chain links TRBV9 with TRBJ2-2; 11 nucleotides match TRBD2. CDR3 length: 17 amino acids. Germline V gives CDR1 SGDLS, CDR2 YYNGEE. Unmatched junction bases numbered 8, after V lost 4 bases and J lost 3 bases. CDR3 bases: TGTGCCAGCAGCTTACTAGCGGGAGAGCCTTACACCGGGGAGCTGTTTTTT. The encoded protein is CASSLLAGEPYTGELFF. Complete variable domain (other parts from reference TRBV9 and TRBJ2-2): DSGVTQTPKHLITATGQRVTLRCSPRSGDLSVYWYQQSLDQGLQFLIQYYNGEERAKGNILERFSAQQFPDLHSELNLSSLELGDSALYFCASSLLAGEPYTGELFFGEGSRLTVL.

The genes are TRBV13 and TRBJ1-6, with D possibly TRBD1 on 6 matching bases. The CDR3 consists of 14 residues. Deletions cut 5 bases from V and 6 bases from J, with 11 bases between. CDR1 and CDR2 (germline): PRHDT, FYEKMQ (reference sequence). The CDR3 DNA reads TGTGCCAGCAGCCCAGGACAGTTTAATTCACCCCTCCACTTT. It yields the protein CASSPGQFNSPLHF.

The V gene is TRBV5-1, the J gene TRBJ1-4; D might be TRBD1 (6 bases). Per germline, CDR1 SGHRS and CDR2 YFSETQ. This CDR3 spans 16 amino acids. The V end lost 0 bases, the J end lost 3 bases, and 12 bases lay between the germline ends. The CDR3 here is CASSLGYRVSNEKLFF. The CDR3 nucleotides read TGCGCCAGCAGCTTGGGATACAGGGTCTCTAATGAAAAACTGTTTTTT.

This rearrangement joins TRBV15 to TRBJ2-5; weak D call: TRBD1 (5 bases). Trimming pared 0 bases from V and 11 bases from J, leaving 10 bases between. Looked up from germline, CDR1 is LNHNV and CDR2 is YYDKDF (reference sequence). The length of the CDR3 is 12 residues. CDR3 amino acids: CATSRDQQGQYF. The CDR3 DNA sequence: TGTGCCACCAGCAGAGATCAGCAGGGTCAGTACTTC.

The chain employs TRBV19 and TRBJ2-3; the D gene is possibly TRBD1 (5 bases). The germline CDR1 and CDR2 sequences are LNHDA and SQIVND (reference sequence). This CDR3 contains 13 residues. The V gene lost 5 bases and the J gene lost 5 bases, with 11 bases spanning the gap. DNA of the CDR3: TGTGCCAGTAGTGGGGCAGATGGAGATACGCAGTATTTT. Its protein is CASSGADGDTQYF.

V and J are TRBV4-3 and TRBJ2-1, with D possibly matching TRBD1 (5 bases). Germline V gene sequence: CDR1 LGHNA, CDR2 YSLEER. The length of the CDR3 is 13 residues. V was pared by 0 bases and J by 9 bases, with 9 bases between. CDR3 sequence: CASSQELRGEQFF. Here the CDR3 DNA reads TGCGCCAGCAGCCAAGAGCTAAGGGGTGAGCAGTTCTTC.

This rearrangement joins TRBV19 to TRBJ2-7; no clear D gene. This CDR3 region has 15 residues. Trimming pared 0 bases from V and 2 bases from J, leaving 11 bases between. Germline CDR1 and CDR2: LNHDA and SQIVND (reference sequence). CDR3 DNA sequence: TGTGCCAGTAGTATAGATCGGTACAGCCCCTACGAGCAGTACTTC. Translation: CASSIDRYSPYEQYF.

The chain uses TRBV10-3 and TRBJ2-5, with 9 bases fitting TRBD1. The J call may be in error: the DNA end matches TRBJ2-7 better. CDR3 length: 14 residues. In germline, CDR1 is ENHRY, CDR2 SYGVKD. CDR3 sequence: CAISERTGEDEQYF. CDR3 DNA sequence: TGTGCCATCAGTGAGAGGACAGGGGAGGACGAGCAGTACTTC.

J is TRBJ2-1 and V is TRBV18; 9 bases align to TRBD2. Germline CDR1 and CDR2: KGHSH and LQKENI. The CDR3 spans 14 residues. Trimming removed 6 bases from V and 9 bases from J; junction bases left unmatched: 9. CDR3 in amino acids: CASSREGQSGEQFF. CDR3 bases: TGTGCCAGCTCGCGGGAGGGCCAGAGCGGTGAGCAGTTCTTC.

The CDR3 protein is CASSLGMFRGTALDTQYF. As DNA, the CDR3 is TGTGCCAGCAGTTTAGGGATGTTTCGGGGGACGGCTCTAGATACGCAGTATTTT. The J gene is TRBJ2-3, the V gene TRBV27, with D perhaps TRBD2 (6 bases). CDR3 length equals 18 residues. Germline V gene sequence: CDR1 MNHEY, CDR2 SMNVEV (reference sequence). V was trimmed by 2 bases and J by 5 bases, leaving 23 bases between them.

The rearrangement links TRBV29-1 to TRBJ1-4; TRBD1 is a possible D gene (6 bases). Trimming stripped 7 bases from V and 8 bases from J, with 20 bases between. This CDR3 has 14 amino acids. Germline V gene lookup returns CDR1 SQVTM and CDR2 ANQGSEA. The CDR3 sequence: CSARGGLGAEKLFF. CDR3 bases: TGCAGCGCCAGGGGTGGCCTGGGCGCAGAAAAACTGTTTTTT.

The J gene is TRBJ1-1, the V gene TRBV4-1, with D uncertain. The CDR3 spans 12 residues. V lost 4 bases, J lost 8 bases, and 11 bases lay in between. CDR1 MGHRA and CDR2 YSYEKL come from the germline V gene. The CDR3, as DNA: TGCGCCAGCAGCCGAGGTCCCGGGGAAGCTTTCTTT. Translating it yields CASSRGPGEAFF.

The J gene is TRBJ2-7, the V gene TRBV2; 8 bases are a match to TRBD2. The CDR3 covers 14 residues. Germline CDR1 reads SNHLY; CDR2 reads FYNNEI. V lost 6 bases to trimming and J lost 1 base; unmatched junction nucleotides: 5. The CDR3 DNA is TGTGCCAGCAGCGGAACTAGCGGTTCCTACGAGCAGTACTTC. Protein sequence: CASSGTSGSYEQYF.

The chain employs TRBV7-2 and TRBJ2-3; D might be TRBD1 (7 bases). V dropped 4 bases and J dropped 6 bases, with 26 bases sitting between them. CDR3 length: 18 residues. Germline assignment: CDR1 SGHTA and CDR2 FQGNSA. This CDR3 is CASSSAVGGAGGLDTQYF. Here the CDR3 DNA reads TGTGCCAGCAGCTCAGCGGTGGGGGGCGCAGGGGGGTTGGATACGCAGTATTTT. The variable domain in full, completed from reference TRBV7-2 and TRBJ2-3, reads GAGVSQSPSNKVTEKGKDVELRCDPISGHTALYWYRQSLGQGLEFLIYFQGNSAPDKSGLPSDRFSAERTGGSVSTLTIQRTQQEDSAVYLCASSSAVGGAGGLDTQYFGPGTRLTVL.

The CDR3, as DNA: TGCGCCAGCAGCGATGGGACTAGCGGGACCCTGTTGACCGGGGAGCTGTTTTTT. Translating it yields CASSDGTSGTLLTGELFF. V and J are TRBV5-1 and TRBJ2-2; 13 bases map to TRBD2. This CDR3 spans 18 amino acids. Germline loops: CDR1 SGHRS, CDR2 YFSETQ. The V segment lost 4 bases and the J segment 5 bases; nucleotides outside the gene matches: 11.

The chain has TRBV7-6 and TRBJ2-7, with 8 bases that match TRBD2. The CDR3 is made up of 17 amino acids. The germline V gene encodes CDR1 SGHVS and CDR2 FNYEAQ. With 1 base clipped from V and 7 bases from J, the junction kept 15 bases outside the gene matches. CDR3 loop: CASSLEAGGLQSAEQYF. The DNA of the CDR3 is TGTGCCAGCAGCTTAGAGGCGGGAGGTCTCCAATCCGCAGAGCAGTACTTC.

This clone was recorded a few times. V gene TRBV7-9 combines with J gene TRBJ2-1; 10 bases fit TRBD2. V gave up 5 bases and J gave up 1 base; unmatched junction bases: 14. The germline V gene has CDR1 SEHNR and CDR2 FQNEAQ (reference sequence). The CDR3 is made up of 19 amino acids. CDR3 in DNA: TGTGCCAGCAGCCCTCCGACCAAGATACTAGCGGGGTCCTACAATGAGCAGTTCTTC. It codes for CASSPPTKILAGSYNEQFF.

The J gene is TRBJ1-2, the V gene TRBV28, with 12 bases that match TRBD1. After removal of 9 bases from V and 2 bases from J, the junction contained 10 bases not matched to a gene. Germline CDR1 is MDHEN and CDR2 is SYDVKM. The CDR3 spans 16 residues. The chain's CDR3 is CASYGTGGIGNYGYTF. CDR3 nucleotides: TGTGCCAGTTACGGGACAGGGGGCATCGGGAACTATGGCTACACCTTC.